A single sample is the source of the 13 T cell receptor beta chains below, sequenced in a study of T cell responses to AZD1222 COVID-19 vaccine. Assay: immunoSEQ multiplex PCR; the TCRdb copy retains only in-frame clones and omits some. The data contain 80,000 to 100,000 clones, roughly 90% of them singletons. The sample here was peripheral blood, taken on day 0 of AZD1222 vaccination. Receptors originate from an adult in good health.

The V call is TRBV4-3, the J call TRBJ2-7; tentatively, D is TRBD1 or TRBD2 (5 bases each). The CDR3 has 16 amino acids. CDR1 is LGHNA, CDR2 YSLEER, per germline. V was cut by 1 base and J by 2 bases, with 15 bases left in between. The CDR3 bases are TGCGCCAGCAGCCAAGGGGTGACCGGGACGGCCTACGAGCAGTACTTC. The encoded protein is CASSQGVTGTAYEQYF.

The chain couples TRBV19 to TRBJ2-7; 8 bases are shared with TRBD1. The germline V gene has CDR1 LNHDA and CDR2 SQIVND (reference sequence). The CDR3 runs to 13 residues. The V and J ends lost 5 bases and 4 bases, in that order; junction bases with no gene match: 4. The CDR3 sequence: CASSQDREYEQYF. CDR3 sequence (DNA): TGTGCCAGTAGTCAGGACAGGGAATACGAGCAGTACTTC.

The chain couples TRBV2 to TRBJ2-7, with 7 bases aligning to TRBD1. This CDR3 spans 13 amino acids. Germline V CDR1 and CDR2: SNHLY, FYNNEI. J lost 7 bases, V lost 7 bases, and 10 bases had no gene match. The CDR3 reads CASKIQGLGEQYF. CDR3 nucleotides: TGTGCCAGCAAAATACAGGGGCTGGGAGAGCAGTACTTC.

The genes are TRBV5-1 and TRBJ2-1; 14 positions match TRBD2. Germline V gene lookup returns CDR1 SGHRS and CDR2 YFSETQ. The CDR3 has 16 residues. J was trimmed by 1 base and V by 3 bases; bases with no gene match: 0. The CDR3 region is CASSWTSGGSYNEQFF. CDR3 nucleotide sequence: TGCGCCAGCAGCTGGACTAGCGGGGGGTCCTACAATGAGCAGTTCTTC.

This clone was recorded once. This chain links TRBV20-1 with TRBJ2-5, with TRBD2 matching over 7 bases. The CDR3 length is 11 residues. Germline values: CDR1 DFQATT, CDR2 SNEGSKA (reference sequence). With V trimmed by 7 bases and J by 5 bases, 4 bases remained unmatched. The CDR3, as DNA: TGCAGTGACTTGGGGGGGGAGACCCAGTACTTC. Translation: CSDLGGETQYF.

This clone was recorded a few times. In DNA form, the CDR3 reads TGTGCCAGTAGTATTGGTCTCGGGGCTCGGGGACAGTCCTATGGCTACACCTTC. Its translation is CASSIGLGARGQSYGYTF. The V gene is TRBV19, the J gene TRBJ1-2; 7 bases agree with TRBD1. Germline CDR1 LNHDA, CDR2 SQIVND (reference sequence). V lost 3 bases and J lost 4; bases outside the gene matches: 17. This CDR3 region has 18 residues.

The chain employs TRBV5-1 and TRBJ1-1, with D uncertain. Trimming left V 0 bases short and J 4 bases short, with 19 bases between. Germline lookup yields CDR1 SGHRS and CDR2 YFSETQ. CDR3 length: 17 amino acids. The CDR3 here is CASSLVGHNSGGTEAFF. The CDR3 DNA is TGCGCCAGCAGCTTGGTCGGTCACAACTCAGGTGGCACTGAAGCTTTCTTT.

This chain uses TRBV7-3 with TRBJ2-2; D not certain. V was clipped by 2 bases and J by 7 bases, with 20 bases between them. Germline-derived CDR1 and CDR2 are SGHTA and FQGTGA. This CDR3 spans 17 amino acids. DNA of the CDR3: TGTGCCAGCAGCTTATCCGGGCCTGACATCCCGGGCGGGGAGCTGTTTTTT. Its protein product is CASSLSGPDIPGGELFF. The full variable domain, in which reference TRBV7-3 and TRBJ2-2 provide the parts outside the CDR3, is GAGVSQTPSNKVTEKGKYVELRCDPISGHTALYWYRQSLGQGPEFLIYFQGTGAADDSGLPNDRFFAVRPEGSVSTLKIQRTERGDSAVYLCASSLSGPDIPGGELFFGEGSRLTVL.

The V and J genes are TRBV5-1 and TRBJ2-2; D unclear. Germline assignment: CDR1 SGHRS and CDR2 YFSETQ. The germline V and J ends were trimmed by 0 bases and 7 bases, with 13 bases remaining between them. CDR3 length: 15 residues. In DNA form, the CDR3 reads TGCGCCAGCAGCTTGGGCAGACGGAACGGCGGGGAGCTGTTTTTT. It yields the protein CASSLGRRNGGELFF.

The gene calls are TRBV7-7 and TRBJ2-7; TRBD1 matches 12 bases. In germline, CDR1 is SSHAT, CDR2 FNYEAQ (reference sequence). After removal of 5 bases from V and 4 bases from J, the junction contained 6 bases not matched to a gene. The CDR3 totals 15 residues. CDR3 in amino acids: CASSLGTGGRYEQYF. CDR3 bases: TGTGCCAGCAGCCTCGGGACAGGGGGCCGGTACGAGCAGTACTTC.

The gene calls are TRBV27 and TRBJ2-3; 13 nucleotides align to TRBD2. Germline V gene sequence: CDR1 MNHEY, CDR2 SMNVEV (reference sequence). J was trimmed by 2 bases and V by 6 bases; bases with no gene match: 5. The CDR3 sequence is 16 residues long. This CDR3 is CASRRGLAGFTDTQYF. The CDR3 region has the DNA TGTGCCAGCAGACGGGGACTAGCGGGGTTCACAGATACGCAGTATTTT.

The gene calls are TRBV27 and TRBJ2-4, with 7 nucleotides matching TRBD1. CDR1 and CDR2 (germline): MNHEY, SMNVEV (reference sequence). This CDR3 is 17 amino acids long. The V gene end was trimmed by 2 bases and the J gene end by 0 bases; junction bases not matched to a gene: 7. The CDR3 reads CASSLGDRNLAKNIQYF. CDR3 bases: TGTGCCAGCAGTTTAGGGGACAGAAACCTAGCCAAAAACATTCAGTACTTC.

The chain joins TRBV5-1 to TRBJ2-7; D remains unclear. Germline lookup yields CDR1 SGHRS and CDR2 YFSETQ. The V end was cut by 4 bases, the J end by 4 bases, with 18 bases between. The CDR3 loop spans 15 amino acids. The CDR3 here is CASSHEGNRVYEQYF. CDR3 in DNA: TGCGCCAGCAGCCACGAAGGGAACCGGGTGTACGAGCAGTACTTC. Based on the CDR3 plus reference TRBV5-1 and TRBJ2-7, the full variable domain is KAGVTQTPRYLIKTRGQQVTLSCSPISGHRSVSWYQQTPGQGLQFLFEYFSETQRNKGNFPGRFSGRQFSNSRSEMNVSTLELGDSALYLCASSHEGNRVYEQYFGPGTRLTVT.